What follows are 6 T cell receptor beta chains derived from one specimen sequenced in a study of blood T cells in healthy people across ages. A sample-barcoded 5' primer and a J-beta primer mix were used in a second PCR of about 7 to 11 cycles. TCRdb processed the 5' RACE reads anew with MiXCR; each CDR3 protein has one entry. The sample shows some 1.5 million distinct CDR3 sequences, under 55% of them seen only once. The source material was blood. The receptors originated from a woman aged 18-29 years in good health.

On this clonotype: Given a much more abundant clone one base away, this may be a read error. CDR3 nucleotides: TGTGCTAGCAGCTTAGGCGGGGGGGCCAATAAGCAGTTCTTC. Translating it yields CASSLGGGANKQFF. The chain has TRBV7-7 and TRBJ2-1, with 9 bases lining up with TRBD2. CDR1 and CDR2 (germline): SSHAT, FNYEAQ (reference sequence). CDR3 length: 14 residues.

This chain joins TRBV24-1 and TRBJ2-1, with a tentative D call TRBD1 (6 bases). V lost 4 bases and J 6 bases, leaving 15 bases between the germline ends. Germline V gives CDR1 KGHDR, CDR2 SFDVKD. The CDR3 runs to 15 residues. CDR3 DNA sequence: TGTGCCACCAGTGACCCCGGGACACCTGGCAATGAGCAGTTCTTC. Translating gives CATSDPGTPGNEQFF.

The chain uses TRBV7-9 and TRBJ1-2; the D gene is possibly TRBD1 (5 bases). This CDR3 contains 13 residues. V lost 2 bases and J lost 5, with 9 bases in between. Germline V CDR1 and CDR2: SEHNR, FQNEAQ (reference sequence). CDR3 sequence reads: CASSLWDLYGYTF. Here the CDR3 DNA reads TGTGCCAGCAGCTTATGGGACTTATATGGCTACACCTTC. Looking up the rest from reference TRBV7-9 and TRBJ1-2 gives the full variable domain: DTGVSQNPRHKITKRGQNVTFRCDPISEHNRLYWYRQTLGQGPEFLTYFQNEAQLEKSRLLSDRFSAERPKGSFSTLEIQRTEQGDSAMYLCASSLWDLYGYTFGSGTRLTVV.

The rearrangement links TRBV7-9 to TRBJ2-1, with 8 bases identical to TRBD2. V gave up 5 bases and J gave up 2 bases; unmatched junction bases: 8. The CDR3 contains 16 residues. The germline CDR1 and CDR2 sequences are SEHNR and FQNEAQ (reference sequence). This CDR3 is CASSRGGSFAYNEQFF. CDR3 in DNA: TGTGCCAGCAGCCGGGGGGGGAGTTTCGCCTACAATGAGCAGTTCTTC.

This clonotype was counted only a few times. This chain uses TRBV20-1 with TRBJ2-1; the match to TRBD2 covers 9 bases. With 4 bases clipped from V and 2 bases from J, the junction kept 6 bases outside the gene matches. Germline loops: CDR1 DFQATT, CDR2 SNEGSKA (reference sequence). The CDR3 covers 15 residues. The CDR3 sequence: CSAIAGEVTYNEQFF. In DNA form, the CDR3 reads TGCAGTGCTATAGCGGGAGAGGTCACCTACAATGAGCAGTTCTTC.

This chain joins TRBV4-1 and TRBJ1-1; D not resolved. V shed 0 bases and J shed 10 bases, with 18 bases lying between them. The germline CDR1 and CDR2 sequences are MGHRA and YSYEKL. The CDR3 totals 15 residues. The CDR3 nucleotides are TGCGCCAGCAGCCAAGAAGACAAGTTTGGTACGGGAGCTTTCTTT. Its translation is CASSQEDKFGTGAFF.